This T cell receptor beta chain was found in a study of technical replicates of blood from several donors. This CDR3 is 14 amino acids long. V lost 3 bases and J lost 4; bases outside the gene matches: 4. Germline assignment: CDR1 SNHLY and CDR2 FYNNEI. Using immunoSEQ multiplex PCR, the repertoire was profiled, and TCRdb retains in-frame clones only, with some absent. The table lists 64,000 or so clones, around 86% of them singletons. This clonotype originated in a human donor in good health. Some clones in this sample may be carry-over from other donors' samples. What was sequenced was PBMCs. The chain uses TRBV2 and TRBJ2-7; TRBD2 matches 9 bases. In nucleotides, the CDR3 is TGTGCCAGCAGTGATGATAGCGGGGGTTACGAGCAGTACTTC. Its translation: CASSDDSGGYEQYF.